The 14 T cell receptor beta chains below all came from one sample that was sequenced in a study of radiotherapy plus CTLA-4 blockade in lung cancer. Produced via immunoSEQ multiplex PCR; TCRdb's table is partial and in-frame only. The sample carries 95,000 to 150,000 clones, 85% to 90% recorded once. Sequencing used peripheral blood, obtained from a patient treated with radiotherapy plus ipilimumab. All receptors derive from a human donor with non-small cell lung cancer that progressed on radiotherapy plus ipilimumab.

CDR3 bases: TGCGCCAGCAGCAAATTAGCGGGAGGCGGGGAGACCCAGTACTTC. This encodes CASSKLAGGGETQYF. This chain connects TRBV5-1 to TRBJ2-5; 10 bases line up with TRBD2. V lost 4 bases, J lost 5 bases, and 8 bases stayed unmatched. In germline, CDR1 is SGHRS, CDR2 YFSETQ. The CDR3 loop spans 15 amino acids.

The chain combines TRBV27 with TRBJ2-3, with D unclear. V was pared by 2 bases and J by 0 bases, with 3 bases between. The germline V gene has CDR1 MNHEY and CDR2 SMNVEV (reference sequence). The CDR3 length is 13 residues. CDR3 sequence reads: CASSLRSTDTQYF. In DNA form, the CDR3 reads TGTGCCAGCAGTTTACGTAGCACAGATACGCAGTATTTT.

This clone was seen just once. V gene TRBV14 combines with J gene TRBJ2-1; D ambiguous. This CDR3 spans 15 amino acids. CDR1 and CDR2 from the germline V gene are SGHDN and FVKESK. V was cut by 5 bases and J by 0 bases, with 11 bases left in between. In DNA, the CDR3 is TGTGCCAGCAGCGCCTATACCAGCTCCTACAATGAGCAGTTCTTC. Its translation: CASSAYTSSYNEQFF.

The chain combines TRBV7-2 with TRBJ2-7, with 9 bases matching TRBD2. The germline V gene encodes CDR1 SGHTA and CDR2 FQGNSA. With 4 bases clipped from V and 5 bases from J, the junction kept 9 bases outside the gene matches. This CDR3 comprises 15 residues. The CDR3 region is CASSSSGKGLHEQYF. DNA for the CDR3: TGTGCCAGCAGCTCTAGCGGGAAAGGTCTTCACGAGCAGTACTTC. The whole variable domain, filled in from reference TRBV7-2 and TRBJ2-7, reads GAGVSQSPSNKVTEKGKDVELRCDPISGHTALYWYRQSLGQGLEFLIYFQGNSAPDKSGLPSDRFSAERTGGSVSTLTIQRTQQEDSAVYLCASSSSGKGLHEQYFGPGTRLTVT.

The chain joins TRBV27 to TRBJ2-1, with TRBD2 matching over 8 bases. CDR1 is MNHEY and CDR2 is SMNVEV in the germline V gene (reference sequence). V lost 4 bases, J lost 2 bases, and 7 bases stayed unmatched. This CDR3 region has 16 residues. The CDR3 DNA sequence: TGTGCCAGCAGTTCGCGAGGTAGCGGGACCTACAATGAGCAGTTCTTC. Translating gives CASSSRGSGTYNEQFF.

This chain connects TRBV6-4 to TRBJ2-2; D not certain. Germline assignment: CDR1 MRHNA and CDR2 SNTAGT. With 2 bases removed from V and 7 bases from J, the gap between germline ends came to 8 bases. The CDR3 loop spans 13 amino acids. CDR3 in amino acids: CASSDSISGELFF. The CDR3 bases are TGTGCCAGCAGTGACAGCATAAGCGGGGAGCTGTTTTTT.

The chain joins TRBV5-4 to TRBJ1-2; possibly TRBD1 for D (6 bases). The CDR3 spans 14 residues. Trimming cost V 1 base and J 5 bases, with 12 bases left between them. Germline V lookup: CDR1 SGHNT, CDR2 YYREEE (reference sequence). The CDR3 loop reads CASSLSGARYGYTF. As DNA, the CDR3 is TGTGCCAGCAGCTTGTCAGGGGCGCGGTATGGCTACACCTTC.

V is TRBV27 and J is TRBJ2-7; TRBD2 matches at 12 bases. From germline, CDR1 is MNHEY and CDR2 SMNVEV (reference sequence). Trimming at V came to 4 bases and at J to 4 bases, leaving 5 bases not matched to a gene. The CDR3 sequence is 15 residues long. CDR3 in DNA: TGTGCCAGCAGTTCGCCGACTAGCGGGAGTTACGAGCAGTACTTC. Its protein is CASSSPTSGSYEQYF.

The rearrangement uses TRBV6-5 and TRBJ1-1; D might be TRBD1 (6 bases). Germline CDR1 reads MNHEY; CDR2 reads SVGAGI. V gave up 0 bases and J gave up 4 bases, with 12 bases separating them. CDR3 length: 15 residues. CDR3: CASSYSTGIGTEAFF. The CDR3 nucleotides read TGTGCCAGCAGTTACTCTACAGGGATAGGCACTGAAGCTTTCTTT.

The rearrangement uses TRBV2 and TRBJ2-5; D possibly corresponds to TRBD2 (5 bases). This CDR3 has 15 residues. Germline CDR1 and CDR2: SNHLY and FYNNEI. With 6 bases removed from V and 1 base from J, the gap between germline ends came to 15 bases. CDR3 loop: CASRLRGSLQETQYF. As DNA, the CDR3 is TGTGCCAGCAGATTAAGAGGGAGCCTCCAAGAGACCCAGTACTTC.

The CDR3 here is CASSIDVLAKNIQYF. CDR3 coding DNA: TGTGCCAGCAGTATTGACGTACTAGCCAAAAACATTCAGTACTTC. This sequence joins TRBV2 and TRBJ2-4; D remains unclear. Trimming cost V 5 bases and J 0 bases, with 11 bases left between them. CDR1 is SNHLY, CDR2 FYNNEI, per germline. The CDR3 covers 15 residues.

The V gene is TRBV5-1, the J gene TRBJ2-7, with 7 bases identical to TRBD2. Losses at the gene ends were 1 base for V and 4 bases for J; bases not matched to a gene: 8. CDR3 length: 15 amino acids. Germline V gene data show CDR1 as SGHRS and CDR2 as YFSETQ. This chain's CDR3 is CASSLTSVTGYEQYF. The CDR3 nucleotides are TGCGCCAGCAGCTTGACTAGCGTGACGGGATACGAGCAGTACTTC. The full variable domain, in which reference TRBV5-1 and TRBJ2-7 provide the parts outside the CDR3, is KAGVTQTPRYLIKTRGQQVTLSCSPISGHRSVSWYQQTPGQGLQFLFEYFSETQRNKGNFPGRFSGRQFSNSRSEMNVSTLELGDSALYLCASSLTSVTGYEQYFGPGTRLTVT.

The rearrangement joins TRBV5-1 to TRBJ2-3, with 9 bases fitting TRBD1. V lost 9 bases and J lost 2; bases outside the gene matches: 4. This CDR3 contains 13 residues. CDR1 SGHRS and CDR2 YFSETQ come from the germline V gene. The CDR3 region has the DNA TGCGCCACCCGGGACAGGGACACAGATACGCAGTATTTT. It encodes CATRDRDTDTQYF.

The J gene is TRBJ1-1, the V gene TRBV5-8; D unclear. This CDR3 spans 10 amino acids. Germline CDR1 SGHTS, CDR2 YDEGEE. Trimming removed 3 bases from V and 6 bases from J, with 3 bases in between. The DNA for the CDR3 is TGTGCCAGCAGCTGGGCTGAAGCTTTCTTT. Translating gives CASSWAEAFF.